This TCR beta chain derives from a study of T cell repertoires in cytomegalovirus infection. Study in general: CMV infection and matching HLA type were both indicated by public TCR beta signatures. Study-level findings and limits: There were HLA-C-restricted CMV-specific TCR beta clonotypes dominating the ex vivo response.

Trimming removed 7 bases at V and 5 bases at J, with 11 bases between. CDR3 size: 12 residues. As regards this clonotype: Its target is unknown.

TCRdb analysed the reads with MiXCR anew, one entry per CDR3 protein. The table lists 300,000 to 400,000 distinct CDR3 sequences, 25% to 35% of them singletons, with 15% to 25% in the top ten. The rearrangement joins TRBV12-3 or TRBV12-4 to TRBJ1-1; D unresolved. This sequence originates from a human donor in good health (CMV status not recorded). Some clones in this sample may be carry-over from other donors' samples. The sequencing used cultured PBMCs, collected from culture after CMV antigen stimulation. Here the CDR3 DNA reads TGTGCCAGCATACTCCGGTGGACTGAAGCTTTCTTT. Its translation: CASILRWTEAFF.